The 32 T cell receptor beta chains below come from one sample, sequenced in a study of cytomegalovirus exposure and HLA in healthy donors. Vbeta (60) and Jbeta (13) primers were used in the PCR. Repertoires were generated with immunoSEQ multiplex PCR, while TCRdb's copy carries only in-frame clones and drops some. The profile shows around 220,000 clones, about 74% of them singletons. Sample: PBMCs. The receptors stem from a man between 40 and 49 years old in good health and CMV-seronegative.

The rearrangement uses TRBV5-1 and TRBJ2-7; 9 bases agree with TRBD1. The length of the CDR3 is 16 residues. The J segment lost 3 bases and the V segment lost 4 bases, leaving 11 bases of the junction unmatched. Germline V gene lookup returns CDR1 SGHRS and CDR2 YFSETQ. CDR3 protein: CASSPGTGRGLYEQYF. CDR3 DNA sequence: TGCGCCAGCAGCCCGGGGACAGGGCGAGGGCTCTACGAGCAGTACTTC.

This clone has more than one count but fewer than ten. Other DNA sequences in this sample translate to the same CDR3. V and J are TRBV5-1 and TRBJ2-7; 15 bases fit TRBD2. Germline V gives CDR1 SGHRS, CDR2 YFSETQ. The CDR3 extends over 17 amino acids. Losses at the gene ends were 2 bases for V and 5 bases for J; bases not matched to a gene: 8. The CDR3 spells CASSLGTSGGPEDEQYF. The CDR3 region has the DNA TGCGCCAGCAGCTTAGGGACTAGCGGGGGGCCCGAGGACGAGCAGTACTTC.

The gene calls are TRBV10-2 and TRBJ2-1, with D perhaps matching TRBD2 (7 bases). The CDR3 totals 15 residues. Trimming stripped 5 bases from V and 2 bases from J, with 13 bases between. Germline V gene sequence: CDR1 WSHSY, CDR2 SAAADI. CDR3 amino acids: CASSYGGPPYNEQFF. CDR3 DNA: TGCGCCAGCAGTTACGGGGGGCCCCCCTACAATGAGCAGTTCTTC.

The genes are TRBV28 and TRBJ1-1; 9 bases line up with TRBD1. Germline assignment: CDR1 MDHEN and CDR2 SYDVKM. The V segment lost 5 bases and the J segment 1 base; nucleotides outside the gene matches: 11. The CDR3 has 17 amino acids. The CDR3 region has the DNA TGTGCCAGCAGTCCAGTCCCGGGACAGGGAACGAACACTGAAGCTTTCTTT. It translates to CASSPVPGQGTNTEAFF. The entire variable domain, with the rest obtained from reference TRBV28 and TRBJ1-1, is as follows: DVKVTQSSRYLVKRTGEKVFLECVQDMDHENMFWYRQDPGLGLRLIYFSYDVKMKEKGDIPEGYSVSREKKERFSLILESASTNQTSMYLCASSPVPGQGTNTEAFFGQGTRLTVV.

This sequence joins TRBV29-1 and TRBJ2-7, with TRBD2 identical over 12 bases. CDR3 length equals 13 residues. The J segment lost 6 bases and the V segment lost 7 bases, leaving 7 bases of the junction unmatched. The germline CDR1 and CDR2 sequences are SQVTM and ANQGSEA. The CDR3 is CSARLAGASEQYF. For the CDR3, the DNA is TGCAGCGCCAGACTAGCGGGAGCTAGCGAGCAGTACTTC.

The V and J genes are TRBV5-4 and TRBJ2-7, with 8 bases matching TRBD2. Unmatched junction bases numbered 12, after V lost 4 bases and J lost 3 bases. CDR1 and CDR2 (germline): SGHNT, YYREEE (reference sequence). The CDR3 extends over 16 amino acids. This CDR3 reads CASSRSWRGDHYEQYF. CDR3 coding DNA: TGTGCCAGCAGCCGCTCGTGGCGGGGGGACCACTACGAGCAGTACTTC.

This chain uses TRBV7-2 with TRBJ1-1, with D unresolved. The germline V and J ends were trimmed by 5 bases and 0 bases, with 10 bases remaining between them. This CDR3 region has 14 residues. The germline V gene has CDR1 SGHTA and CDR2 FQGNSA. The CDR3 loop reads CASSPPSVNTEAFF. The CDR3 nucleotides read TGTGCCAGCAGCCCCCCATCAGTGAACACTGAAGCTTTCTTT.

The table lists this clone with a few counts. The CDR3 DNA is TGTGCCAGCAGCTTAAGGTCCAGCGATGAGCAGTTCTTC. Protein product: CASSLRSSDEQFF. The chain couples TRBV7-3 to TRBJ2-1, with D hard to call. The length of the CDR3 is 13 residues. Trimming took 1 base from V and 8 from J, leaving 9 bases between them. Germline loops: CDR1 SGHTA, CDR2 FQGTGA.

The chain joins TRBV4-1 to TRBJ2-5, with 10 bases matching TRBD1. Germline-derived CDR1 and CDR2 are MGHRA and YSYEKL. Trimming at V came to 3 bases and at J to 5 bases, leaving 9 bases not matched to a gene. The CDR3 covers 16 residues. The CDR3 is CASSQGQGTQAETQYF. DNA for the CDR3: TGCGCCAGCAGCCAGGGACAGGGGACGCAGGCGGAGACCCAGTACTTC.

The chain links TRBV10-3 to TRBJ2-5, with a weak D call TRBD2 (6 bases). CDR1 ENHRY and CDR2 SYGVKD come from the germline V gene. V was pared by 9 bases and J by 4 bases, with 12 bases between. The CDR3 covers 12 residues. CDR3 amino acids: CAMRDGGETQYF. CDR3 DNA: TGTGCCATGCGGGACGGAGGAGAGACCCAGTACTTC.

The V and J genes are TRBV7-3 and TRBJ1-5; D gene ambiguous. Trimming removed 0 bases at V and 3 bases at J, with 21 bases between. CDR3 length equals 19 residues. In germline, CDR1 is SGHTA, CDR2 FQGTGA. CDR3 sequence: CASSLTLAGWRDDNQPQHF. CDR3 DNA sequence: TGTGCCAGCAGCTTAACCCTCGCGGGGTGGAGGGATGACAATCAGCCCCAGCATTTT.

The chain employs TRBV11-1 and TRBJ2-5; D uncertain. CDR3 length: 15 amino acids. V dropped 1 base and J dropped 5 bases, with 14 bases sitting between them. CDR1 is SGHAT, CDR2 FQDESV, per germline (reference sequence). Here the CDR3 DNA reads TGTGCCAGCAGCTTAGTCTCGGGTATTTTTGAGACCCAGTACTTC. It translates to CASSLVSGIFETQYF.

As concerns this clone: The junction shows a germline mismatch at one end, possibly a read error. The chain combines TRBV7-9 with TRBJ1-2; D gene uncertain. Germline CDR1 is SEHNR and CDR2 is FQNEAQ (reference sequence). CDR3 size: 12 residues. The CDR3 DNA sequence: TGTTCCAGCAGCTTATCGAACTATGGCTACACCTTC. Translating gives CSSSLSNYGYTF.

The genes are TRBV9 and TRBJ2-7, with 8 nucleotides matching TRBD1. V trimming: 2 bases; J trimming: 0 bases; junction bases outside the gene matches: 13. Germline V gene lookup returns CDR1 SGDLS and CDR2 YYNGEE. The CDR3 runs to 18 residues. The CDR3 DNA reads TGTGCCAGCAGCGTGAGGGCGGGTAGGGACAGGCTCTCCTACGAGCAGTACTTC. Translation: CASSVRAGRDRLSYEQYF.

This clone was recorded only once. This chain joins TRBV15 and TRBJ2-4; D is unclear. V was trimmed by 5 bases and J by 0 bases, leaving 8 bases between them. The CDR3 extends over 14 amino acids. Germline loops: CDR1 LNHNV, CDR2 YYDKDF (reference sequence). CDR3 sequence reads: CATSLNLAKNIQYF. The CDR3 nucleotides read TGTGCCACCAGCCTCAACTTAGCCAAAAACATTCAGTACTTC.

This clone came up a few times. The chain uses TRBV6-1 and TRBJ2-7, with 10 bases fitting TRBD1. With 3 bases clipped from V and 3 bases from J, the junction kept 8 bases outside the gene matches. Germline CDR1 and CDR2: MNHNS and SASEGT. This CDR3 comprises 16 residues. DNA of the CDR3: TGTGCCAGCAGTGACTATGGACAGGGGGTCGACTACGAGCAGTACTTC. The encoded protein is CASSDYGQGVDYEQYF.

The V and J genes are TRBV2 and TRBJ2-7; maybe TRBD1 (6 bases). Germline V gene lookup returns CDR1 SNHLY and CDR2 FYNNEI. Trimming left V 6 bases short and J 3 bases short, with 15 bases between. The CDR3 is made up of 14 amino acids. In nucleotides, the CDR3 is TGTGCCAGCAGCAAGGACAGAAGCCTCTACGAGCAGTACTTC. Translated, it gives CASSKDRSLYEQYF.

The CDR3 DNA reads TGTGCCTGGAGTAAGGGAGGGGCTAGCACAGATACGCAGTATTTT. It is translated as CAWSKGGASTDTQYF. The chain joins TRBV30 to TRBJ2-3; 7 bases fit TRBD2. J lost 0 bases, V lost 2 bases, and 5 bases had no gene match. CDR1 and CDR2 from the germline V gene are GTSNPN and SVGIG (reference sequence). The CDR3 has 15 residues.

This chain links TRBV19 with TRBJ2-2; no clear D. The V gene lost 6 bases and the J gene lost 5 bases, with 13 bases spanning the gap. The germline V gene has CDR1 LNHDA and CDR2 SQIVND (reference sequence). The CDR3 has 14 amino acids. CDR3 bases: TGTGCCAGTAGCCCCAGCGCAGTAACCGGGGAGCTGTTTTTT. It codes for CASSPSAVTGELFF.

The rearrangement links TRBV19 to TRBJ1-1; a possible D gene is TRBD1 (5 bases). The ends were cut back, 2 bases at V and 3 bases at J, with 10 bases in the middle. Germline V CDR1 and CDR2: LNHDA, SQIVND (reference sequence). CDR3 length: 14 amino acids. The chain's CDR3 is CASSIRARDTEAFF. CDR3 DNA: TGTGCCAGTAGTATAAGAGCCAGGGACACTGAAGCTTTCTTT.

The rearrangement links TRBV5-6 to TRBJ2-7; 8 bases match TRBD2. The V gene end was trimmed by 4 bases and the J gene end by 4 bases; junction bases not matched to a gene: 13. The CDR3 runs to 16 residues. CDR1 and CDR2 (germline): SGHDT, YYEEEE. In DNA form, the CDR3 reads TGTGCCAGCAGCCCCGGGGGGGCAGGGGCTTTGTACGAGCAGTACTTC. It translates to CASSPGGAGALYEQYF.

The chain carries TRBV7-2 and TRBJ2-7; D possibly corresponds to TRBD2 (6 bases). Germline lookup yields CDR1 SGHTA and CDR2 FQGNSA. The V end was cut by 2 bases, the J end by 5 bases, with 10 bases between. This CDR3 region has 13 residues. The CDR3 loop is CASSLRREHEQYF. CDR3 coding DNA: TGTGCCAGCAGCTTACGGAGGGAGCACGAGCAGTACTTC. The full variable domain, completed using reference TRBV7-2 and TRBJ2-7, is GAGVSQSPSNKVTEKGKDVELRCDPISGHTALYWYRQSLGQGLEFLIYFQGNSAPDKSGLPSDRFSAERTGGSVSTLTIQRTQQEDSAVYLCASSLRREHEQYFGPGTRLTVT.

In the case of this clone: One junction end disagrees with the germline gene, perhaps due to a read error. The rearrangement links TRBV7-9 to TRBJ1-1; D unclear. The germline CDR1 and CDR2 sequences are SEHNR and FQNEAQ (reference sequence). The CDR3 is made up of 12 amino acids. CDR3 loop: CSSSYAARGAFF. CDR3 nucleotide sequence: TGTTCCAGCAGCTACGCAGCGCGAGGGGCTTTCTTT.

The chain links TRBV7-3 to TRBJ1-1; a weak D match, TRBD1 (5 bases). Germline-derived CDR1 and CDR2 are SGHTA and FQGTGA. V lost 5 bases to trimming and J lost 1 base, with 8 bases between them. The CDR3 consists of 13 residues. The CDR3 loop is CASSAQANTEAFF. The CDR3 region has the DNA TGTGCCAGCAGCGCACAGGCGAACACTGAAGCTTTCTTT.

This sequence joins TRBV30 and TRBJ2-2; D not certain. This CDR3 is 13 amino acids long. V was trimmed by 3 bases and J by 3 bases, leaving 8 bases between them. The V gene's germline CDR1 is GTSNPN and CDR2 SVGIG (reference sequence). The CDR3 here is CAWSLAYTGELFF. The DNA of the CDR3 is TGTGCCTGGAGCTTAGCTTACACCGGGGAGCTGTTTTTT.

The chain has TRBV6-5 and TRBJ1-1; possibly TRBD1 for D (5 bases). Per the germline V gene, CDR1 is MNHEY and CDR2 is SVGAGI. Between the trimmed V and J ends, which lost 1 base and 1 base, there was a span of 10 bases. The CDR3 has 15 residues. CDR3 residues: CASSYFPTANTEAFF. Written as DNA, the CDR3 is TGTGCCAGCAGTTACTTCCCGACAGCGAACACTGAAGCTTTCTTT.

J is TRBJ2-7 and V is TRBV7-9; 7 bases are shared with TRBD1. CDR1 is SEHNR, CDR2 FQNEAQ, per germline (reference sequence). This CDR3 has 15 amino acids. V gave up 1 base and J gave up 1 base; unmatched junction bases: 4. CDR3 protein: CASSLEGGQSYEQYF. The CDR3 DNA sequence: TGTGCCAGCAGCTTAGAAGGGGGCCAGTCCTACGAGCAGTACTTC.

CDR3 residues: CASSRGRSRSNQPQHF. The CDR3, as DNA: TGTGCCAGCAGCCGGGGGAGAAGTCGGAGCAATCAGCCCCAGCATTTT. This chain uses TRBV7-8 with TRBJ1-5; tentatively, D is TRBD1 (5 bases). Germline CDR1 is SGHVS and CDR2 is FQNEAQ. The ends were cut back, 5 bases at V and 1 base at J, with 15 bases in the middle. The CDR3 totals 16 residues.

V usage is TRBV10-2 and J usage is TRBJ2-7; weak D call: TRBD1 (6 bases). The V gene's germline CDR1 is WSHSY and CDR2 SAAADI. Trimming shortened V by 4 bases and J by 3 bases, and 13 bases separated the two germline ends. This CDR3 is built from 14 residues. CDR3 region: CASSVTAGVYEQYF. As DNA, the CDR3 is TGCGCCAGCAGTGTAACGGCAGGGGTCTACGAGCAGTACTTC.

The genes are TRBV4-2 and TRBJ2-1, with 11 bases lining up with TRBD2. V was clipped by 0 bases and J by 2 bases; unmatched bases: 12. The CDR3 loop spans 20 amino acids. Germline CDR1 reads LGHNA; CDR2 reads YNFKEQ. DNA of the CDR3: TGTGCCAGCAGCCAAGACCCCCTCTCGTTTAGCGGGGGGGCCTACAATGAGCAGTTCTTC. It specifies CASSQDPLSFSGGAYNEQFF.

The gene calls are TRBV9 and TRBJ2-3, with a tentative D call TRBD1 (6 bases). The CDR3 runs 14 residues. CDR1 is SGDLS, CDR2 YYNGEE, per germline. V was pared by 0 bases and J by 5 bases, with 10 bases between. DNA of the CDR3: TGTGCCAGCAGCGTAGACGGCAGGGGAGATACGCAGTATTTT. It translates to CASSVDGRGDTQYF.

V usage is TRBV5-1 and J usage is TRBJ1-2; TRBD1 might be the D (6 bases). The CDR3 is 11 amino acids. V lost 5 bases and J lost 10, with 12 bases in between. The germline V gene encodes CDR1 SGHRS and CDR2 YFSETQ. The CDR3 spells CASRTGSDYTF. The CDR3 bases are TGCGCCAGCAGAACAGGGTCGGACTACACCTTC.